The 3 T cell receptor beta chains in this list originate from one sample, sequenced in a study of monozygotic twins with inflammatory bowel disease. TCRdb re-called the 5' RACE reads and gives one entry per CDR3 protein, without DNA. This sample's table has fewer than 550,000 distinct CDR3 sequences. The sequenced sample consisted of blood. The receptors were sampled from a human donor with ulcerative colitis or Crohn's disease, or a healthy co-twin of an affected twin (not recorded which).

The rearrangement joins TRBV28 to TRBJ1-4. CDR1 MDHEN and CDR2 SYDVKM come from the germline V gene. The CDR3 is made up of 13 amino acids. The CDR3: CASSGGLNEKLFF.

The rearrangement uses TRBV29-1 and TRBJ1-2. The CDR3 totals 11 residues. CDR1 SQVTM and CDR2 ANQGSEA come from the germline V gene. The CDR3 protein is CSVEDHNGYTF.

V is TRBV18 and J is TRBJ1-2. The germline CDR1 and CDR2 sequences are KGHSH and LQKENI. The CDR3 is 15 amino acids. This chain's CDR3 is CASSRPIGEDYGYTF.